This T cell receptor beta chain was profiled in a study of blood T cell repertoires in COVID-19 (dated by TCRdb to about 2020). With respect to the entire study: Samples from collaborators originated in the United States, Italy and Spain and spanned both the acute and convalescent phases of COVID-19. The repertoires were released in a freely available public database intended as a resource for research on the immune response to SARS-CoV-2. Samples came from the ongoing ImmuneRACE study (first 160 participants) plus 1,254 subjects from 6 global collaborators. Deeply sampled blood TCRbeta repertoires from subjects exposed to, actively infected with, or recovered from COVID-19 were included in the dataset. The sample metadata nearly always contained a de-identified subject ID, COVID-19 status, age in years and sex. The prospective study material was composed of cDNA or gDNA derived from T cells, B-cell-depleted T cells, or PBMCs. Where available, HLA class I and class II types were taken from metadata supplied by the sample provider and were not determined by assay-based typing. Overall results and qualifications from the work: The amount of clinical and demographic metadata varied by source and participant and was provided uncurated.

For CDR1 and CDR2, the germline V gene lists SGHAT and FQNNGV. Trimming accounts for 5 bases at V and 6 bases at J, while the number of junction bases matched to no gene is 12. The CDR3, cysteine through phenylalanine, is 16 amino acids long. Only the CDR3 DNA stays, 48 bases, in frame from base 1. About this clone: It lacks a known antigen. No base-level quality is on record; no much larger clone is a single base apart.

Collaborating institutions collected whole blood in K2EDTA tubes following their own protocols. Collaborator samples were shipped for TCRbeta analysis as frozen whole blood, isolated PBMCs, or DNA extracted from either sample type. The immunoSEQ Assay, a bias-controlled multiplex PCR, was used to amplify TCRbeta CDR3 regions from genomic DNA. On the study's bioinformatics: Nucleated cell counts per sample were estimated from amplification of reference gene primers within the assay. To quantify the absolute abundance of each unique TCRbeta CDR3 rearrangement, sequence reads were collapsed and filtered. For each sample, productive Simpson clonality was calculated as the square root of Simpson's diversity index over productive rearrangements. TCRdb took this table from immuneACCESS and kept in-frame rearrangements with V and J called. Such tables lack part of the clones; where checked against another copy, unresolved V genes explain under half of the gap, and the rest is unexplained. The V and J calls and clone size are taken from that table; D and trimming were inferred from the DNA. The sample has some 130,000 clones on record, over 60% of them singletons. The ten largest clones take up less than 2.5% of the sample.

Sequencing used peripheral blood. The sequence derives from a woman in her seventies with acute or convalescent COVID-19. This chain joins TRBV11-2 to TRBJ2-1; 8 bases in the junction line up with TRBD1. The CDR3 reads CASSTRRQGAVNEQFF. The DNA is TGTGCCAGCAGCACCCGTAGGCAGGGGGCGGTCAATGAGCAGTTCTTC.